These T cell receptor beta chains were read from a single sample in a study of beta chain features in type 1 diabetes. Generated by immunoSEQ multiplex PCR, the TCRdb table keeps only in-frame clones and is missing some. The data contain some 660,000 clones, over 11% of them singletons. Sequenced sample: naive CD4+ T cells from blood. The receptors were gathered from a man between 18 and 35 years old with type 1 diabetes. The CDR3 runs from the conserved cysteine through the conserved F or W. The order of the fields is CDR3 DNA, CDR3 protein, clone size, V gene, J gene, D gene. The D gene is left open where the match is weak. Size tells how often a clone was seen (once, few, many) or the class of an expanded clone, and some rows leave it out.

cdr3_nt: TGCAGCGTTGACAACTCTCCCGGCCACGAGCAGTACTTC
cdr3_aa: CSVDNSPGHEQYF
clone_size: few
v_call: TRBV29-1
j_call: TRBJ2-7
d_call: .

cdr3_nt: TGTGCCAGCAGCTTAGACCAAAGCACAGATACGCAGTATTTT
cdr3_aa: CASSLDQSTDTQYF
clone_size: few
v_call: TRBV7-9
j_call: TRBJ2-3
d_call: .

cdr3_nt: TGTGCCATCAGGGTTGGGGCCAACGTCCTGACTTTC
cdr3_aa: CAIRVGANVLTF
clone_size: .
v_call: TRBV10-3
j_call: TRBJ2-6
d_call: .

cdr3_nt: TGTGCCAGCAGCCGACAACAGAAGGGACAGCCCGGCCACGAGCAGTACTTC
cdr3_aa: CASSRQQKGQPGHEQYF
clone_size: .
v_call: TRBV7-8
j_call: TRBJ2-7
d_call: TRBD1

cdr3_nt: TGTGCCAGCAGCGTAGCCCCAAGGGGGGCGTTGGATGAGCAGTTCTTC
cdr3_aa: CASSVAPRGALDEQFF
clone_size: .
v_call: TRBV9
j_call: TRBJ2-1
d_call: .

cdr3_nt: TGTGCCAGCAGCTTAGAAGGGAGGAATGAGCAGTTCTTC
cdr3_aa: CASSLEGRNEQFF
clone_size: .
v_call: TRBV7-8
j_call: TRBJ2-1
d_call: .

cdr3_nt: TGTGCCAGCAGCTTACAGGGTGGGACCGCTGAAGCTTTCTTT
cdr3_aa: CASSLQGGTAEAFF
clone_size: .
v_call: TRBV7-2
j_call: TRBJ1-1
d_call: .

cdr3_nt: TGTGCCTCACAGAGCCGATATGGCTACACCTTC
cdr3_aa: CASQSRYGYTF
clone_size: .
v_call: TRBV30
j_call: TRBJ1-2
d_call: .

cdr3_nt: TGTGCCTGGAGTGACTTAACGAGCGACACTGAAGCTTTCTTT
cdr3_aa: CAWSDLTSDTEAFF
clone_size: few
v_call: TRBV30
j_call: TRBJ1-1
d_call: .

cdr3_nt: TGCGCCAGCAGCCAAGATGTGGTACACCGGGACGTCTATGGCTACACCTTC
cdr3_aa: CASSQDVVHRDVYGYTF
clone_size: few
v_call: TRBV4-3
j_call: TRBJ1-2
d_call: .

cdr3_nt: TGTGCCTGGACACACGGGACAGGGCAATCACCCCTCCACTTT
cdr3_aa: CAWTHGTGQSPLHF
clone_size: .
v_call: TRBV30
j_call: TRBJ1-6
d_call: TRBD1

cdr3_nt: TGTGCCAGCAGCTTAGGCGTTCTCTCCTACAATGAGCAGTTCTTC
cdr3_aa: CASSLGVLSYNEQFF
clone_size: .
v_call: TRBV13
j_call: TRBJ2-1
d_call: .

cdr3_nt: TGTGCCTGGAGTGTGGTGTTTCCAGCGGGCCGTCCAGATACGCAGTATTTT
cdr3_aa: CAWSVVFPAGRPDTQYF
clone_size: .
v_call: TRBV30
j_call: TRBJ2-3
d_call: .

cdr3_nt: TGTGCCTGGAGTGGGACTGGGAACACCATATATTTT
cdr3_aa: CAWSGTGNTIYF
clone_size: few
v_call: TRBV30
j_call: TRBJ1-3
d_call: .

cdr3_nt: TGTGCCGGGACAGCTTCTAGCACAGATACGCAGTATTTT
cdr3_aa: CAGTASSTDTQYF
clone_size: .
v_call: TRBV30
j_call: TRBJ2-3
d_call: TRBD1

cdr3_nt: TGTGCCAGCAGTCCCCGGGGCGGCCGCTCCTACAATGAGCAGTTCTTC
cdr3_aa: CASSPRGGRSYNEQFF
clone_size: few
v_call: TRBV25-1
j_call: TRBJ2-1
d_call: .

cdr3_nt: TGCGCCAGCAGCCAAGCAACAGGGGTCTATGGCTACACCTTC
cdr3_aa: CASSQATGVYGYTF
clone_size: few
v_call: TRBV4-3
j_call: TRBJ1-2
d_call: TRBD1

cdr3_nt: TGTGCCAGCAGCTTGGGAGGGATACTAGCCAAAAACATTCAGTACTTC
cdr3_aa: CASSLGGILAKNIQYF
clone_size: .
v_call: TRBV5-4
j_call: TRBJ2-4
d_call: .

cdr3_nt: TGTGCCAGCAGCCACGGGGAGGGGGCCACAGATACGCAGTATTTT
cdr3_aa: CASSHGEGATDTQYF
clone_size: .
v_call: TRBV5-4
j_call: TRBJ2-3
d_call: .

cdr3_nt: TGTGCCAGCAGCTTTAGCGGGAGCTCCTACAATGAGCAGTTCTTC
cdr3_aa: CASSFSGSSYNEQFF
clone_size: .
v_call: TRBV7-2
j_call: TRBJ2-1
d_call: TRBD2

cdr3_nt: TGTGCCAGCAGCTCCAGGGTTGGGGGCAATCAGCCCCAGCATTTT
cdr3_aa: CASSSRVGGNQPQHF
clone_size: .
v_call: TRBV7-2
j_call: TRBJ1-5
d_call: .

cdr3_nt: TGTGCCTGCAACCGTCGGGGGAACACTGAAGCTTTCTTT
cdr3_aa: CACNRRGNTEAFF
clone_size: few
v_call: TRBV30
j_call: TRBJ1-1
d_call: .

cdr3_nt: TGTGCCAGCAGCAAGGATTATAGCAATCAGCCCCAGCATTTT
cdr3_aa: CASSKDYSNQPQHF
clone_size: few
v_call: TRBV2
j_call: TRBJ1-5
d_call: .

cdr3_nt: TGTGCCAGTAGTGAAACTAAGGAGACCCAGTACTTC
cdr3_aa: CASSETKETQYF
clone_size: few
v_call: TRBV19
j_call: TRBJ2-5
d_call: .